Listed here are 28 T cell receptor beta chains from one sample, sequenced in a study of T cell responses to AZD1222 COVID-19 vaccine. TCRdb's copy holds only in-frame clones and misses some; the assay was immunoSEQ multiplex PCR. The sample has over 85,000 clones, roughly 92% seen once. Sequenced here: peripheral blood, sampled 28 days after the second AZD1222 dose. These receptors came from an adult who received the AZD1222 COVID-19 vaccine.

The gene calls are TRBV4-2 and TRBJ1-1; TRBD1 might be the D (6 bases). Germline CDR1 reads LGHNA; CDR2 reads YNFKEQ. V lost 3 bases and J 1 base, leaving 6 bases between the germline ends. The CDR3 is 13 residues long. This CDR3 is CASSQGANTEAFF. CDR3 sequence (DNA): TGTGCCAGCAGCCAGGGGGCGAACACTGAAGCTTTCTTT.

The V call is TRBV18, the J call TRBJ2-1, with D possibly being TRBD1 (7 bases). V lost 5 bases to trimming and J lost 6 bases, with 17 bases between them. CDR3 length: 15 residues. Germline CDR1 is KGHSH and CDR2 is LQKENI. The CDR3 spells CASSTGTAGGNEQFF. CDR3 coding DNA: TGTGCCAGCTCAACCGGGACAGCCGGGGGCAATGAGCAGTTCTTC.

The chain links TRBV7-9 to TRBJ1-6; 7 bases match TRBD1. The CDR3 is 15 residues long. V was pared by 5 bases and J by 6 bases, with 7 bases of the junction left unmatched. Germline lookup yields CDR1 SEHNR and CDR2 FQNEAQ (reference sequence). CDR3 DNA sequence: TGTGCCAGCAGCCCTAGACAGGGACGTAATTCACCCCTCCACTTT. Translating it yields CASSPRQGRNSPLHF.

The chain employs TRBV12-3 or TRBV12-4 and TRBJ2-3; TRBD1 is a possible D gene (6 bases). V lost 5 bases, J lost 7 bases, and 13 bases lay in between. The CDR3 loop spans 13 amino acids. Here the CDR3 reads CASSALRGNTQYF. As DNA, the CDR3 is TGTGCCAGCAGTGCTCTCAGGGGTAATACGCAGTATTTT.

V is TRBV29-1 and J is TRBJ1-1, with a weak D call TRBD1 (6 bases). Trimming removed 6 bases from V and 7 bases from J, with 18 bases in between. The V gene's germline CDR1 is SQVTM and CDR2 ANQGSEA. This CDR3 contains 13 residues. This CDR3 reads CSVHRVGVSEAFF. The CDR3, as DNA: TGCAGCGTCCACAGGGTGGGGGTCAGTGAAGCTTTCTTT.

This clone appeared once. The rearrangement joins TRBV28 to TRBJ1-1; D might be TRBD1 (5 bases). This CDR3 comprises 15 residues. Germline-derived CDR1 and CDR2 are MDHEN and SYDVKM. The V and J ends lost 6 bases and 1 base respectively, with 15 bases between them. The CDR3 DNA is TGTGCCAGCAGCCCGCCCCGAGGACAGAACACTGAAGCTTTCTTT. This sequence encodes CASSPPRGQNTEAFF. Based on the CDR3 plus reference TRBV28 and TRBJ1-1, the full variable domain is DVKVTQSSRYLVKRTGEKVFLECVQDMDHENMFWYRQDPGLGLRLIYFSYDVKMKEKGDIPEGYSVSREKKERFSLILESASTNQTSMYLCASSPPRGQNTEAFFGQGTRLTVV.

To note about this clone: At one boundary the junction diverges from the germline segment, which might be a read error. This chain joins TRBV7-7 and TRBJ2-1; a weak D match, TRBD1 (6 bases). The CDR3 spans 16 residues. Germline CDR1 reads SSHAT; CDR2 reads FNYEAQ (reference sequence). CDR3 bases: TGTGCTAGCAGCTTAGCAGGGGTCCCCCCTTCGAATGAGCAGTTCTTC. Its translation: CASSLAGVPPSNEQFF. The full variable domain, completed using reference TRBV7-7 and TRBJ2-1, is GAGVSQSPRYKVTKRGQDVTLRCDPISSHATLYWYQQALGQGPEFLTYFNYEAQPDKSGLPSDRFSAERPEGSISTLTIQRTEQRDSAMYRCASSLAGVPPSNEQFFGPGTRLTVL.

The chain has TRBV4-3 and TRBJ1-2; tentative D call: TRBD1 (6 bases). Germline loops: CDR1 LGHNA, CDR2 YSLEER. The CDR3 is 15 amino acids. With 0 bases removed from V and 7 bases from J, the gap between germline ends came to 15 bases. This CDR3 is CASSQERQGSGGYTF. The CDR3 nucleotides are TGCGCCAGCAGCCAAGAACGCCAGGGGTCGGGTGGCTACACCTTC.

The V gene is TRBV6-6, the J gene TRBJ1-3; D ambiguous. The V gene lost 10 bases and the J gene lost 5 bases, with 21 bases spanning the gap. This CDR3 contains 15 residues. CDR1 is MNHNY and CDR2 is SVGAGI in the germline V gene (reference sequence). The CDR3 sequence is CATHPPPASRNTIYF. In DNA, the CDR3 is TGTGCCACCCACCCGCCCCCAGCCAGCCGAAACACCATATATTTT.

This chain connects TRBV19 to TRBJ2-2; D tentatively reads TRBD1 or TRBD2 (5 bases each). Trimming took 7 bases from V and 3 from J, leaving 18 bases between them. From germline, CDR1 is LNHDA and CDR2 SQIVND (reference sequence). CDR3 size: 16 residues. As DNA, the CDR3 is TGTGCCAGTATCGGCCTCGGGACGTGGGACACCGGGGAGCTGTTTTTT. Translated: CASIGLGTWDTGELFF.

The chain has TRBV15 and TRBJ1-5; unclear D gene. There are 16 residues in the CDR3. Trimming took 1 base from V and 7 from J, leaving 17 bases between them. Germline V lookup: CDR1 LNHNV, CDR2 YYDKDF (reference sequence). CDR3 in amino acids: CATSRGSTGSLQPQHF. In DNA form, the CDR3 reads TGTGCCACCAGCAGAGGCTCGACGGGGTCGTTACAGCCCCAGCATTTT.

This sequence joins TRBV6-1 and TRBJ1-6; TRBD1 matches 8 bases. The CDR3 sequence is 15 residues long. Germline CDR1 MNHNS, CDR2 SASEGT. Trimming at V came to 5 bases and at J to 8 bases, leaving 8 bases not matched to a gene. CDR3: CASSKGQGGDSPLHF. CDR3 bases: TGTGCCAGCAGTAAAGGACAGGGAGGGGATTCACCCCTCCACTTT.

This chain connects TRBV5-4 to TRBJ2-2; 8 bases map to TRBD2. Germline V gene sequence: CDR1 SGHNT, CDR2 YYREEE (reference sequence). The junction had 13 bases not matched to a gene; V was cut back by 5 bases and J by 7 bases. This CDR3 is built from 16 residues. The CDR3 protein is CASRVGPAGADGELFF. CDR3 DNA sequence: TGTGCCAGCAGGGTCGGGCCAGCGGGGGCGGACGGGGAGCTGTTTTTT.

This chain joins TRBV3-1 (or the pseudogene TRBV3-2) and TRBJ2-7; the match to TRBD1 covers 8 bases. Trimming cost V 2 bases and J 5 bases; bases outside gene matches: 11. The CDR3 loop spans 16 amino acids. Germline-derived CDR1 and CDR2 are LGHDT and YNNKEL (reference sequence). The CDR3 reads CASSQMTGTGVDEQYF. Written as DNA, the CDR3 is TGTGCCAGCAGCCAAATGACGGGGACAGGTGTTGACGAGCAGTACTTC.

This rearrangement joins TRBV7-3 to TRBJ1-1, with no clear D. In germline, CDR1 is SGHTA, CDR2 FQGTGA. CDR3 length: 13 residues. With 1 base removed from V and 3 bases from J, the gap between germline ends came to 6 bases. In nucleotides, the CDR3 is TGTGCCAGCAGCTTAATGGCGGACACTGAAGCTTTCTTT. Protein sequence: CASSLMADTEAFF.

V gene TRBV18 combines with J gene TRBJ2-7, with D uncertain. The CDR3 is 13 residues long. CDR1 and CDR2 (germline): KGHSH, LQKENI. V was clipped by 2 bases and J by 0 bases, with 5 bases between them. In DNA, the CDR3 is TGTGCCAGCTCACCATCGAGCTCCTACGAGCAGTACTTC. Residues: CASSPSSSYEQYF. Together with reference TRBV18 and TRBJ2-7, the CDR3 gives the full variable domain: NAGVMQNPRHLVRRRGQEARLRCSPMKGHSHVYWYRQLPEEGLKFMVYLQKENIIDESGMPKERFSAEFPKEGPSILRIQQVVRGDSAAYFCASSPSSSYEQYFGPGTRLTVT.

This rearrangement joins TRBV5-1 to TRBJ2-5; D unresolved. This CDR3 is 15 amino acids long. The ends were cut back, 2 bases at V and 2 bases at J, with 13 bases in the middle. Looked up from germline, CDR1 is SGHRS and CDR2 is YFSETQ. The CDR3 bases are TGCGCCAGCAGCTTCTTAGGTTGGGAACAAGAGACCCAGTACTTC. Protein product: CASSFLGWEQETQYF. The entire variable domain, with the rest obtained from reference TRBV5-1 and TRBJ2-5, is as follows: KAGVTQTPRYLIKTRGQQVTLSCSPISGHRSVSWYQQTPGQGLQFLFEYFSETQRNKGNFPGRFSGRQFSNSRSEMNVSTLELGDSALYLCASSFLGWEQETQYFGPGTRLLVL.

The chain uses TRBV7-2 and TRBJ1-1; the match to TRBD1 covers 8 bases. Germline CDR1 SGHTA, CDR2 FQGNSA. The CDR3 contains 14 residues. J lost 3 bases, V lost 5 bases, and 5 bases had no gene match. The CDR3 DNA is TGTGCCAGCAGCACCAGACAGGGGTACACTGAAGCTTTCTTT. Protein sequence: CASSTRQGYTEAFF.

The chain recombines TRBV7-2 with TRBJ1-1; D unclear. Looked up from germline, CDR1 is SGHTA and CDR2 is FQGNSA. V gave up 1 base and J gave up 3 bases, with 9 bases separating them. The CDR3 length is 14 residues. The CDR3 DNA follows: TGTGCCAGCAGCTTAGAGGGCCATGACACTGAAGCTTTCTTT. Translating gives CASSLEGHDTEAFF.

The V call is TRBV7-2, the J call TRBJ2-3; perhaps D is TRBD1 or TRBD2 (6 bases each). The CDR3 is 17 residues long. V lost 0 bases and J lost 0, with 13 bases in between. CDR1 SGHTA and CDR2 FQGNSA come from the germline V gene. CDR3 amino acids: CASSLAHGGVSTDTQYF. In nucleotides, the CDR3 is TGTGCCAGCAGCTTAGCCCACGGGGGCGTGAGCACAGATACGCAGTATTTT.

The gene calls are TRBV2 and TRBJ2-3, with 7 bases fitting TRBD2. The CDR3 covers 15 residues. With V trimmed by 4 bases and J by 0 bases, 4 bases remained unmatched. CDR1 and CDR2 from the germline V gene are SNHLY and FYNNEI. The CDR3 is CASSVASGSTDTQYF. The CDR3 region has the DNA TGTGCCAGCAGTGTTGCTAGCGGAAGCACAGATACGCAGTATTTT.

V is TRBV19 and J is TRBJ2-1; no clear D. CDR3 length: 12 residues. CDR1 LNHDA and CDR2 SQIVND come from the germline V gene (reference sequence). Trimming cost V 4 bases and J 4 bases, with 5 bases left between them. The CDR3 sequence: CASSSKYNEQFF. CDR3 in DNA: TGTGCCAGTAGTAGCAAATACAATGAGCAGTTCTTC.

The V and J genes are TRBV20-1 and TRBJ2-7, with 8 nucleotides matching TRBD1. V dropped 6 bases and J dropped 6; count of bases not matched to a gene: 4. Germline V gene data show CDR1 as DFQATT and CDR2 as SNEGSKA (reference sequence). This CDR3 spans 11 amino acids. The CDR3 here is CSAWTGSEQYF. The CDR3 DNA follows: TGCAGTGCGTGGACAGGGAGCGAGCAGTACTTC.

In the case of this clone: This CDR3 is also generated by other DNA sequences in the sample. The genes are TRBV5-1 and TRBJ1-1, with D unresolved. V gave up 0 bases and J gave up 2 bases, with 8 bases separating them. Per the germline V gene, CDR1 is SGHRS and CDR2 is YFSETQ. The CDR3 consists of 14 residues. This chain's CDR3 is CASSLGTVNTEAFF. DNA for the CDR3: TGCGCCAGCAGCTTGGGGACGGTTAACACTGAAGCTTTCTTT. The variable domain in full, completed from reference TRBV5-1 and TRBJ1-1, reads KAGVTQTPRYLIKTRGQQVTLSCSPISGHRSVSWYQQTPGQGLQFLFEYFSETQRNKGNFPGRFSGRQFSNSRSEMNVSTLELGDSALYLCASSLGTVNTEAFFGQGTRLTVV.

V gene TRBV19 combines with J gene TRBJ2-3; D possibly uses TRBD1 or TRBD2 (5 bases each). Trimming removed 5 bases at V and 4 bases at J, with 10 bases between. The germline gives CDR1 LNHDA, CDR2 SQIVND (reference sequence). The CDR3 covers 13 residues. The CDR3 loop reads CASSLGEADTQYF. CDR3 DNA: TGTGCCAGTAGTTTGGGGGAAGCAGATACGCAGTATTTT.

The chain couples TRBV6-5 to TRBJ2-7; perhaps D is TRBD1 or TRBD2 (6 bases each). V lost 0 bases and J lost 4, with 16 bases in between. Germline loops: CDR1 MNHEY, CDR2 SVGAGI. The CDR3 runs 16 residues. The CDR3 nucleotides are TGTGCCAGCAGTTACTCGACCCTCGGAGGGGGGTACGAGCAGTACTTC. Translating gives CASSYSTLGGGYEQYF.

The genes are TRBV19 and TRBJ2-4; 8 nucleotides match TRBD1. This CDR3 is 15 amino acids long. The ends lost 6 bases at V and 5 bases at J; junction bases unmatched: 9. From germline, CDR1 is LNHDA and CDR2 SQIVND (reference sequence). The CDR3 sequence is CASSSTGAAENIQYF. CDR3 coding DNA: TGTGCCAGTAGCTCGACAGGGGCGGCCGAAAACATTCAGTACTTC.

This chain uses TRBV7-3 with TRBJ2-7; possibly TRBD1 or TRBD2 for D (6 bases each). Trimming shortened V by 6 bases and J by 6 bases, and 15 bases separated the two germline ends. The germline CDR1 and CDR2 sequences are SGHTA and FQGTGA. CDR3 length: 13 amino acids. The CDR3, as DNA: TGTGCCAGCAGTAGACAGGTGGGAGGCGAGCAGTACTTC. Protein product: CASSRQVGGEQYF.